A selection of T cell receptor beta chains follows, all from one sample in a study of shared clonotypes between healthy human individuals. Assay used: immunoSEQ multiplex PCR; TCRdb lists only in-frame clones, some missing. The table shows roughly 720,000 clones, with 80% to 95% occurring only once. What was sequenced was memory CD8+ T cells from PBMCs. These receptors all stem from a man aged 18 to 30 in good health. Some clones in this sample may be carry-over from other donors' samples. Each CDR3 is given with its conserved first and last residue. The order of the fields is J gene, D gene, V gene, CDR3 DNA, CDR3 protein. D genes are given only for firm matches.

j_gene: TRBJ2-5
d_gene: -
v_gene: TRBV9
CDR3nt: TGTGCCAGCACCGTGGGCGACAGAGACTGGGGGACCCAGTACTTC
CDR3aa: CASTVGDRDWGTQYF

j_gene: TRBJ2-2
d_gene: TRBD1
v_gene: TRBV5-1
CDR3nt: TGCGCCAGCAGAAGGGACAGGGGAAACACCGGGGAGCTGTTTTTT
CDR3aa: CASRRDRGNTGELFF

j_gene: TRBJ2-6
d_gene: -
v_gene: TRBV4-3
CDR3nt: TGCGCCAGCAGCCAAGATCGCGGCTCTGGGGCCAACGTCCTGACTTTC
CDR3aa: CASSQDRGSGANVLTF

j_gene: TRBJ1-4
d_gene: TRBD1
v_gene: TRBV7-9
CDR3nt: TGTGCCAGCAGCCTCCGACCGGGACAGGGTTCGGAAAAACTGTTTTTT
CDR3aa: CASSLRPGQGSEKLFF

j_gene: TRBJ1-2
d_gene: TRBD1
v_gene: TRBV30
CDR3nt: TGTGCCTGGAGTGTGGCAGGGGGCGACTATGGCTACACCTTC
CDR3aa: CAWSVAGGDYGYTF

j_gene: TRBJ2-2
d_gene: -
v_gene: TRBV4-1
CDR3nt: TGCGCCAGCAGCCCGGCCCCGTTGACCGGGGAGCTGTTTTTT
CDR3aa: CASSPAPLTGELFF

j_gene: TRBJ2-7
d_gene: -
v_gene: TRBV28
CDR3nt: TGTGCCAGCAGTGTGTATCAGAACGAGCAGTACTTC
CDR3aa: CASSVYQNEQYF

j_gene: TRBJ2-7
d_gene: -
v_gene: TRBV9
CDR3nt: TGTGCCAGCAGCGTAGGATTAGGGCGCACCGAGCAGTACTTC
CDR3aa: CASSVGLGRTEQYF

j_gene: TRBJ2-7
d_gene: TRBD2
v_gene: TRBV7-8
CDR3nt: TGTGCCAGCGGACTAGCGGGAAGCTACGAGCAGTACTTC
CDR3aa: CASGLAGSYEQYF

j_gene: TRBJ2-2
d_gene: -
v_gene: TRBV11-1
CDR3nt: TGTGCCAGCAGCTCCCCAGATCCGGCGTCTATTCTTTCCTCCGGGGAGCTGTTTTTT
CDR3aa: CASSSPDPASILSSGELFF

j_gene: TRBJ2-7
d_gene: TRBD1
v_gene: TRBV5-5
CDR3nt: TGTGCCAGCAGCTACCCGGGACAGGGACCTTACGAGCAGTACTTC
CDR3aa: CASSYPGQGPYEQYF

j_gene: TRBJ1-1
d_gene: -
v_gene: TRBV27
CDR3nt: TGTGCCAGCAGTTATCTGGGGGGATCCGGAGACACTGAAGCTTTCTTT
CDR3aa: CASSYLGGSGDTEAFF

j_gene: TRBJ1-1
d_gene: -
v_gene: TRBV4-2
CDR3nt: TGTGCCAGCAGCCAAGATCTCTGGGGACTGGAGACTGAAGCTTTCTTT
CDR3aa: CASSQDLWGLETEAFF

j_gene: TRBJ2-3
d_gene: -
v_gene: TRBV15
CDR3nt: TGTGCCACCAGCAGAGATTCCTACCGGGGCACAGATACGCAGTATTTT
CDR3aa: CATSRDSYRGTDTQYF

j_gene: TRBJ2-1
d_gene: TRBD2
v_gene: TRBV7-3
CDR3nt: TGTGCCAGCAGCGCGGGACTAGCGACCAATGAGCAGTTCTTC
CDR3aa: CASSAGLATNEQFF

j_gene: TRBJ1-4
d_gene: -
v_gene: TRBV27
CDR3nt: TGTGCCAGCAGTAGCCGTGCGGGGGCGGGGTTGGCTAATGAAAAACTGTTTTTT
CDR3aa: CASSSRAGAGLANEKLFF